This TCR beta chain stems from a study of CD8 T cell repertoires and HIV-1 epitope variants. Study-level information: Twenty-five autologous and known Gag and Nef epitope variant peptides each stimulated T cells separately.

TCR beta CDR3 was sequenced at survey depth on immunoSEQ. Sequencing used immunoSEQ multiplex PCR; TCRdb keeps in-frame clones, though not all of them. Of about 5,900 clones listed, about 67% are singletons. As regards this clone: Its antigen is unidentified.

Whole-study results and caveats: Eight to ten TCR beta clonotypes were antigen-specific, six apparently recognizing autologous or escape variants.

CDR3 length equals 15 residues. Germline loops: CDR1 SNHLY, CDR2 FYNNEI. Trimming at V came to 6 bases and at J to 3 bases, leaving 7 bases not matched to a gene. The TCR comes from a male donor with HIV. Sequences were obtained from cultured CD8+ T cells derived from PBMCs. The chain combines TRBV2 with TRBJ2-3; 9 nucleotides match TRBD2. The CDR3 DNA reads TGTGCCAGCAGGGGTCCAGCGGGGGGAACAGATACGCAGTATTTT. This translates into CASRGPAGGTDTQYF.